A selection of T cell receptor beta chains follows, all from one sample in a study of blood T cell repertoires in COVID-19. TCRdb's table, derived via immunoSEQ multiplex PCR, lists solely in-frame clones and lacks some. Among more than 400,000 clones listed, 70% to 90% were seen once. The sequenced sample consisted of peripheral blood. These receptors were collected from a human donor in a cohort sampled during active COVID-19. CDR3s include the opening cysteine and the closing phenylalanine or tryptophan. The order of the fields is clone size, D gene, J gene, V gene, CDR3 DNA, CDR3 protein. D genes are given only for firm matches. Expanded clones get a size class; other rows say once, few or many, or leave the size out.

-,TRBD1,TRBJ1-1,TRBV18,TGTGCCAGCTCCCCCGGGACAGGGGTGAACACTGAAGCTTTCTTT,CASSPGTGVNTEAFF
-,TRBD1,TRBJ1-4,TRBV9,TGTGCCAGTAATACCGGGACAGGGGGTACTAATGAAAAACTGTTTTTT,CASNTGTGGTNEKLFF
-,TRBD1,TRBJ1-2,TRBV30,TGTGCCTGGAGTTCCTGGGACAGGGGTGTAGTTGGCTACACCTTC,CAWSSWDRGVVGYTF
few,TRBD1,TRBJ1-5,TRBV5-1,TGCGCCAGCAGCCAAACGACAGGGAGCAATCAGCCCCAGCATTTT,CASSQTTGSNQPQHF
-,-,TRBJ1-2,TRBV3-1/TRBV3-2,TGTGCCAGCAGCCACAGACAGGATACTTACGGCTACACCTTC,CASSHRQDTYGYTF
-,-,TRBJ2-5,TRBV5-4,TGTGCCAGCAGCTCCGAACATAGCGGTCAAGAGACCCAGTACTTC,CASSSEHSGQETQYF
-,-,TRBJ1-1,TRBV2,TGTGCCAGCAGTGTAGCCATTAACACTGAAGCTTTCTTT,CASSVAINTEAFF
-,-,TRBJ1-1,TRBV6-2/TRBV6-3,TGTGCCAGCAGTTTTCGGGGTGGCACTGAAGCTTTCTTT,CASSFRGGTEAFF
-,-,TRBJ1-4,TRBV5-1,TGCGCCAGTAGATCGGGGGACGAAAAACTGTTTTTT,CASRSGDEKLFF
once,-,TRBJ1-1,TRBV19,TGTGCCAGTAGTATAGGGGGCCCCTACACTGAAGCTTTCTTT,CASSIGGPYTEAFF
-,TRBD1,TRBJ2-1,TRBV5-3,TGTGCCAGAAGCTTGGGGATCTGGGACAGGGGGCTCAATGAGCAGTTCTTC,CARSLGIWDRGLNEQFF
-,-,TRBJ2-7,TRBV6-1,TGTGCCAGCAGTGAAACGAGGGGGCGGGGCTCCTACGAGCAGTACTTC,CASSETRGRGSYEQYF
-,TRBD1,TRBJ2-6,TRBV5-4,TGTGCCAGCAGCCCGGGCGGGACAGGGGGAGTCGGGGCCAACGTCCTGACTTTC,CASSPGGTGGVGANVLTF
-,-,TRBJ1-1,TRBV9,TGTGCCAGCAGCGATCTACCGGGGGAGGGCAACACTGAAGCTTTCTTT,CASSDLPGEGNTEAFF
-,-,TRBJ1-3,TRBV3-1/TRBV3-2,TGTGCCAGCAGCCCGCGGGTTAGGAGTAGCTCTGGAAACACCATATATTTT,CASSPRVRSSSGNTIYF
-,TRBD2,TRBJ2-3,TRBV11-2,TGTGCCAGCAGCTTAGGCGTTAGCGGGAGTGGGACAGATACGCAGTATTTT,CASSLGVSGSGTDTQYF
-,-,TRBJ2-7,TRBV15,TGTGCCACCAGTGGGGGGGCCCTCTACGAGCAGTACTTC,CATSGGALYEQYF
-,TRBD1,TRBJ1-4,TRBV29-1,TGCAGCGTGAGGAGGGGGCGGGAAAAACTGTTTTTT,CSVRRGREKLFF
-,TRBD1,TRBJ2-5,TRBV19,TGTGCCAGTAGGACGGGACAGGGGGCGCGAGAGACCCAGTACTTC,CASRTGQGARETQYF
few,-,TRBJ2-5,TRBV9,TGTGCCAGCGGGGGGACTTCCCAGTACTTC,CASGGTSQYF
-,TRBD1,TRBJ1-1,TRBV5-1,TGCGCCAGCAGCCCAAGACAGGGTTTGAACACTGAAGCTTTCTTT,CASSPRQGLNTEAFF
-,-,TRBJ1-1,TRBV3-1/TRBV3-2,TGTGCCAGCAGCCAACGAGGGGGGGGCGGCACTGAAGCTTTCTTT,CASSQRGGGGTEAFF
-,-,TRBJ2-7,TRBV7-6,TGTGCCAGCAGCTTAGACCCGGCAGGCTTCTACGAGCAGTACTTC,CASSLDPAGFYEQYF
-,TRBD2,TRBJ2-1,TRBV5-4,TGTGCCAGCAGCCCGACGGTGCCCGGAAGGGCCAGCGGGAGAAAGGATGAGCAGTTCTTC,CASSPTVPGRASGRKDEQFF
-,TRBD2,TRBJ2-7,TRBV7-9,TGTGCCAGCAGCTTTAGGGCGGGGGATCAAACCAAAGATTACGAGCAGTACTTC,CASSFRAGDQTKDYEQYF
once,TRBD2,TRBJ2-2,TRBV7-3,TGTGCCAGCACCCCTAACGGACTAGCGGGAGTAGACGGGGAGCTGTTTTTT,CASTPNGLAGVDGELFF
many,-,TRBJ1-1,TRBV2,TGTGCCAGCAATATCCCCGGGACACGGCCCTTGAACACTGAAGCTTTCTTT,CASNIPGTRPLNTEAFF
-,TRBD1,TRBJ1-1,TRBV2,TGTGCCAGCAGCCCCAGGGGGATGAACACTGAAGCTTTCTTT,CASSPRGMNTEAFF
-,-,TRBJ1-4,TRBV19,TGTGCCAGTAGTATAGATCGCCGGGAAAAACTGTTTTTT,CASSIDRREKLFF
-,TRBD2,TRBJ2-3,TRBV30,TGTGCCGCAGAGGGACTAGCGGGCGCAGATACGCAGTATTTT,CAAEGLAGADTQYF
once,TRBD1,TRBJ1-4,TRBV14,TGTGCCAGCACCTCGACAGGGCGGGAAGAAAAACTGTTTTTT,CASTSTGREEKLFF
once,TRBD1,TRBJ1-3,TRBV19,TGTGCCAGTATCCAGGGGGCAAGCTCTGGAAACACCATATATTTT,CASIQGASSGNTIYF
-,-,TRBJ1-1,TRBV7-3,TGTGCCAGCAGCTTTAGGGGAATTCGGACTGAAGCTTTCTTT,CASSFRGIRTEAFF
-,-,TRBJ2-3,TRBV6-5,TGTGCCAGCAGTTACAAGCAGGACATCACAGATACGCAGTATTTT,CASSYKQDITDTQYF
-,-,TRBJ2-6,TRBV27,TGTGCCAGCAGTAGCCTAGCGCTGAGGAACTCTGGGGCCAACGTCCTGACTTTC,CASSSLALRNSGANVLTF
few,-,TRBJ1-1,TRBV2,TGTGCCAGTAAGACTGATTCCCCCACTGAAGCTTTCTTT,CASKTDSPTEAFF
-,TRBD2,TRBJ2-5,TRBV5-1,TGCGCCAGACGTAGCGGGTCGGAGACCCAGTACTTC,CARRSGSETQYF
once,TRBD1,TRBJ1-2,TRBV9,TGTGCCAGCACCCTGACAGGGGAATGGAACTATGGCTACACCTTC,CASTLTGEWNYGYTF
-,-,TRBJ1-4,TRBV6-5,TGTGCCAGCAGTTGGTCAGGGCAAAGGGAAAAACTGTTTTTT,CASSWSGQREKLFF
-,-,TRBJ1-2,TRBV7-2,TGTGCCAGCAGCTTAGTAAGACAGATAAAGGACTATGGCTACACCTTC,CASSLVRQIKDYGYTF
-,TRBD2,TRBJ2-7,TRBV7-3,TGTGCCACCTACCCTAGCGGGAGGGCCTCCTACGAGCAGTACTTC,CATYPSGRASYEQYF
-,-,TRBJ1-2,TRBV4-1,TGCGCCAGCAGCCGCGGAGGGGAGACATACTATGGCTACACCTTC,CASSRGGETYYGYTF
-,-,TRBJ1-2,TRBV30,TGTGCCTGGAGTGTAAACAGGTACTATGGCTACACCTTC,CAWSVNRYYGYTF
-,TRBD2,TRBJ2-3,TRBV28,TGTGCCAGCAGCCGGAGCGGGAGCCGCACAGATACGCAGTATTTT,CASSRSGSRTDTQYF
once,TRBD2,TRBJ2-7,TRBV6-5,TGTGCCAGCAGTTACAGTAGCGGGGCTACCTACGAGCAGTACTTC,CASSYSSGATYEQYF
-,TRBD1,TRBJ1-2,TRBV6-5,TGTGCCAGCAGTTCTCGCCAGGGGGCATATGGCTACACCTTC,CASSSRQGAYGYTF
-,TRBD1,TRBJ1-2,TRBV28,TGTGCCAGCAGTTTCGAACGTAGACAGGGGGCGGGCTACACCTTC,CASSFERRQGAGYTF
-,-,TRBJ2-7,TRBV7-7,TGTGCTAGCAGCTTAGCGCTGACAGCCGAGCAGTACTTC,CASSLALTAEQYF
-,-,TRBJ1-5,TRBV7-8,TGTGCCAGCAGCTCATCTTCGACAGCCGGACCCAATCAGCCCCAGCATTTT,CASSSSSTAGPNQPQHF
once,TRBD2,TRBJ2-5,TRBV30,TGTGCGGACGCCGGGACTAGCGGGAGTATAGGGGAGACCCAGTACTTC,CADAGTSGSIGETQYF
-,TRBD2,TRBJ2-1,TRBV28,TGTGCCAGCAGTTTAAGCGGGAGCTCCCGCTACAATGAGCAGTTCTTC,CASSLSGSSRYNEQFF